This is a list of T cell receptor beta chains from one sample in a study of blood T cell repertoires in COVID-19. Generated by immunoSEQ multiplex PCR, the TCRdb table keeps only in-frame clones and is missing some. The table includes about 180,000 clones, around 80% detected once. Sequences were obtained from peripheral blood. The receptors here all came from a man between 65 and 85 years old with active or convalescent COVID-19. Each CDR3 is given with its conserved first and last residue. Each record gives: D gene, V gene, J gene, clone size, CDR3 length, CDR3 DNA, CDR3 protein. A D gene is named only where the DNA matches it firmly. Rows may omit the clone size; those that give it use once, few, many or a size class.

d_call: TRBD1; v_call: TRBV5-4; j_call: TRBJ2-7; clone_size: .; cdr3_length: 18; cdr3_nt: TGTGCCAGCAGCTCCCCCTCCGGGACAGGGGGCGCGATGCCCGAGCAGTACTTC; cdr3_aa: CASSSPSGTGGAMPEQYF
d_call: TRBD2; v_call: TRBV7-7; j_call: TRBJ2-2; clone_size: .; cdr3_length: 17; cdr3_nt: TGTGCCAGCAGCTTAGTACTAGCGGGGGCGTACACCGGGGAGCTGTTTTTT; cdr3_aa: CASSLVLAGAYTGELFF
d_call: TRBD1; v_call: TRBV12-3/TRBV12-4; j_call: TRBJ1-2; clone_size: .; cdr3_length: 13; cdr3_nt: TGTGCCAGCAGTTTGAAGGACAGGGCAGGCTACACCTTC; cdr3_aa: CASSLKDRAGYTF
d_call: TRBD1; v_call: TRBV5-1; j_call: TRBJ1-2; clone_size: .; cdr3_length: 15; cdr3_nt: TGCGCCAGCAGCTTGGATAGGGACAGAAACTATGGCTACACCTTC; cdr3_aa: CASSLDRDRNYGYTF
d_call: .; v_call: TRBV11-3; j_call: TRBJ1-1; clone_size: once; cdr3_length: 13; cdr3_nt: TGTGCCAGCAGCTTAGATGCGGGGGGTACCGCTTTCTTT; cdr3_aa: CASSLDAGGTAFF
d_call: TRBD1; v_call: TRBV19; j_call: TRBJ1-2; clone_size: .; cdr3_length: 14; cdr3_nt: TGTGCCAGTAGCGGTTTCGACAGGGCCTATGGCTACACCTTC; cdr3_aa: CASSGFDRAYGYTF
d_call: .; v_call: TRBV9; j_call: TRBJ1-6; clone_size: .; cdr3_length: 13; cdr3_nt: TGTGCCAGCAGCACAGACATCGATTCACCCCTCCACTTT; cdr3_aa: CASSTDIDSPLHF
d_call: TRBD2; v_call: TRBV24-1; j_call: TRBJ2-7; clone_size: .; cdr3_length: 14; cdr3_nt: TGTGCCACCAGTGATTTTGGGGGGGTGTACGAGCAGTACTTC; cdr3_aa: CATSDFGGVYEQYF
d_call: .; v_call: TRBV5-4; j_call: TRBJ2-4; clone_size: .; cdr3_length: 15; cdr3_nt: TGTGCCAGCAGCTTGGCGGGAGCTGGCGAAAACATTCAGTACTTC; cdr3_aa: CASSLAGAGENIQYF
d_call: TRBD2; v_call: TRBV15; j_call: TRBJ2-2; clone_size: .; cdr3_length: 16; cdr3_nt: TGTGCCACGGGACTAGCGGGAGGGCCTCGGACCGGGGAGCTGTTTTTT; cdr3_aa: CATGLAGGPRTGELFF
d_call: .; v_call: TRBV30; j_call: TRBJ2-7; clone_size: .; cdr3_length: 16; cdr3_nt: TGTGCCTGGAGTGTTCAAAGGTTTGCAGGGTCCTACGAGCAGTACTTC; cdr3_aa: CAWSVQRFAGSYEQYF
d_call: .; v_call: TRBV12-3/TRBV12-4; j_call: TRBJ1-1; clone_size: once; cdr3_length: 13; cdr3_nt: TGTGCCAGCAGCAAAAATCCGGACACTGAAGCTTTCTTT; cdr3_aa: CASSKNPDTEAFF
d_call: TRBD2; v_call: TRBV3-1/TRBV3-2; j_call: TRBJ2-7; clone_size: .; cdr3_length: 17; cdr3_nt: TGTGCCAGCAGCCAAGTTTTTGGGGGGGGTGACTCCTACGAGCAGTACTTC; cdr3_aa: CASSQVFGGGDSYEQYF
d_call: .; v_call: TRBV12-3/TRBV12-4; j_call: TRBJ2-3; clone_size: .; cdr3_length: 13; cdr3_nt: TGTGCCAGCAGTTTTAAGGGGTCGGATACGCAGTATTTT; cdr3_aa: CASSFKGSDTQYF
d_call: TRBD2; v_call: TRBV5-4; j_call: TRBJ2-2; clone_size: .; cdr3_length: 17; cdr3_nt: TGTGCCAGCAGGGGTCAAGCGGGAGGGCCGGGCACCGGGGAGCTGTTTTTT; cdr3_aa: CASRGQAGGPGTGELFF
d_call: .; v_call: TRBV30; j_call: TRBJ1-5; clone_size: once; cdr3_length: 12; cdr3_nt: TGTGCCTGGGGCGGTAACAATCAGCCCCAGCATTTT; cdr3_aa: CAWGGNNQPQHF
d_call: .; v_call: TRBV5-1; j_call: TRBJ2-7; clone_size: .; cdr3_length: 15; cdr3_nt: TGCGCCAGCAGCTTGGATGTTGCAGGAGGAAACGAGCAGTACTTC; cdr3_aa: CASSLDVAGGNEQYF
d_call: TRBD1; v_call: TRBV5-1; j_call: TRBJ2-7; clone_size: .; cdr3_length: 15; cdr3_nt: TGCGCCAGCAGCCCAGGACAGGTCCCCTCCTACGAGCAGTACTTC; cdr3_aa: CASSPGQVPSYEQYF
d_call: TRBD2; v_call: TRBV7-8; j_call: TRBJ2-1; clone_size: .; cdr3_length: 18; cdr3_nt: TGTGCCAGCAGCCGCCCCCCGACTAGCGGGACGGTAATAGGTGAGCAGTTCTTC; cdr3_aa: CASSRPPTSGTVIGEQFF
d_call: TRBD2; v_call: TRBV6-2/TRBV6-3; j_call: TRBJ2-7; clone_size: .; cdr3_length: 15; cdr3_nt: TGTGCCAGCAGTGACCTTAGCGGGAGGTCCTACGAGCAGTACTTC; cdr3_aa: CASSDLSGRSYEQYF
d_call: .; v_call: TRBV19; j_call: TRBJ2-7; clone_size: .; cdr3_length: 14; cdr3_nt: TGTGCCAGTAGTACCCCCGCGGGGAACTACGAGCAGTACTTC; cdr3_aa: CASSTPAGNYEQYF
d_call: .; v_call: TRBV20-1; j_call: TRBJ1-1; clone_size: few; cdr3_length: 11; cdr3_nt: TGCAGTGCTAGACAGGACTTTGAAGCTTTCTTT; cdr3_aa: CSARQDFEAFF
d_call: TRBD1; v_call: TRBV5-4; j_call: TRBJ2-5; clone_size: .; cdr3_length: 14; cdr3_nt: TGTGCCAGCAGCGGGACAGGGATTGGAGAGACCCAGTACTTC; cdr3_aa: CASSGTGIGETQYF
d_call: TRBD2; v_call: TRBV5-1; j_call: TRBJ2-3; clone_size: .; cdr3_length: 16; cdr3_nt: TGCGCCAGCAGCTTGGGTCTAGCGGGGATCACAGATACGCAGTATTTT; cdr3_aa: CASSLGLAGITDTQYF
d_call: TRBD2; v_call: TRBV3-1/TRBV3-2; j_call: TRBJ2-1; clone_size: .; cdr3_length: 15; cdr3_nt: TGTGCCAGCAGCCGTCGACTAGCGGGATCCAATGAGCAGTTCTTC; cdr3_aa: CASSRRLAGSNEQFF
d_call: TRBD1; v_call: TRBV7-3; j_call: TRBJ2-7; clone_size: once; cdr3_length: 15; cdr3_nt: TGTGCCAGCAGCCCGACGACAGGGGGCGGGAACGAGCAGTACTTC; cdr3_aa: CASSPTTGGGNEQYF
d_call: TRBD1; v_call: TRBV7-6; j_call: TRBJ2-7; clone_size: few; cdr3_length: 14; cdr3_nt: TGTGCCAGCAGCCGGACAGGGGGTTCCGACGAGCAGTACTTC; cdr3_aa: CASSRTGGSDEQYF
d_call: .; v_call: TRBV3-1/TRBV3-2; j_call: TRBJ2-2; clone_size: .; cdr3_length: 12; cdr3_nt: TGTGCCAGCAGTCGGGACTCCGGGGAGCTGTTTTTT; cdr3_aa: CASSRDSGELFF